A single sample is the source of the 29 T cell receptor beta chains below, sequenced in a study of cytomegalovirus exposure and HLA in healthy donors. The PCR made use of 60 Vbeta and 13 Jbeta primers. Data came from immunoSEQ multiplex PCR; TCRdb stores just in-frame clones and leaves some out. The sample includes approximately 150,000 clones, 80% of them seen just once. Sequenced sample: PBMCs. The receptors stem from a man aged 30 to 45 in good health and CMV-seronegative.

The CDR3 here is CASSPRASGRGVETQYF. Written as DNA, the CDR3 is TGTGCCAGCAGCCCCCGGGCTAGCGGGCGGGGGGTGGAGACCCAGTACTTC. This chain connects TRBV5-4 to TRBJ2-5, with 8 bases identical to TRBD2. The trim removed 4 bases at V and 5 bases at J, leaving 16 bases unmatched. Germline-derived CDR1 and CDR2 are SGHNT and YYREEE (reference sequence). The CDR3 covers 17 residues.

The J gene is TRBJ2-7, the V gene TRBV9, with 8 positions matching TRBD2. The J segment lost 5 bases and the V segment lost 4 bases, leaving 5 bases of the junction unmatched. Germline V gene sequence: CDR1 SGDLS, CDR2 YYNGEE. The CDR3 length is 13 residues. The CDR3 region has the DNA TGTGCCAGCAGCTCCGGGGGGGAAGACGAGCAGTACTTC. This gives the protein CASSSGGEDEQYF.

The V call is TRBV5-1, the J call TRBJ2-1; 10 positions agree with TRBD1. The CDR3 consists of 13 residues. Losses at the gene ends were 3 bases for V and 7 bases for J; bases not matched to a gene: 1. The germline CDR1 and CDR2 sequences are SGHRS and YFSETQ. CDR3 amino acids: CASSWTGGNEQFF. The CDR3 DNA sequence: TGCGCCAGCAGCTGGACAGGGGGGAATGAGCAGTTCTTC. The full variable domain, completed using reference TRBV5-1 and TRBJ2-1, is KAGVTQTPRYLIKTRGQQVTLSCSPISGHRSVSWYQQTPGQGLQFLFEYFSETQRNKGNFPGRFSGRQFSNSRSEMNVSTLELGDSALYLCASSWTGGNEQFFGPGTRLTVL.

The V gene is TRBV10-2, the J gene TRBJ2-1; D might be TRBD2 (7 bases). The ends were cut back, 4 bases at V and 4 bases at J, with 17 bases in the middle. Germline V gives CDR1 WSHSY, CDR2 SAAADI. There are 16 residues in the CDR3. CDR3 DNA sequence: TGCGCCAGCAGTGGGCCTCCAGGGGAGGGGTACAATGAGCAGTTCTTC. It codes for CASSGPPGEGYNEQFF.

About this clone itself: The sample holds other DNA sequences that translate to the same CDR3. The chain joins TRBV5-4 to TRBJ1-5; D not certain. The V end was cut by 1 base, the J end by 1 base, with 6 bases between. This CDR3 is 14 amino acids long. Per the germline V gene, CDR1 is SGHNT and CDR2 is YYREEE (reference sequence). The CDR3 reads CASSLRGSNQPQHF. The CDR3 region has the DNA TGTGCCAGCAGCTTGCGAGGGAGCAATCAGCCCCAGCATTTT.

The V gene is TRBV29-1, the J gene TRBJ2-7, with TRBD1 matching 7 bases. Trimming cost V 1 base and J 6 bases; bases outside gene matches: 6. The CDR3 consists of 13 residues. The germline V gene encodes CDR1 SQVTM and CDR2 ANQGSEA. The CDR3 DNA sequence: TGCAGCGTTGAAGGGACAGGAATGGGCGAGCAGTACTTC. Encoded protein: CSVEGTGMGEQYF.

The rearrangement uses TRBV11-3 and TRBJ1-1; D not certain. V gave up 3 bases and J gave up 4 bases, with 9 bases separating them. Looked up from germline, CDR1 is SGHNT and CDR2 is YENEEA. The CDR3 sequence is 13 residues long. The DNA of the CDR3 is TGTGCCAGCAGCTTTACGAGCCGCACTGAAGCTTTCTTT. This codes for CASSFTSRTEAFF.

This clone came up once. V and J are TRBV18 and TRBJ1-1; 10 bases are a match to TRBD1. The germline gives CDR1 KGHSH, CDR2 LQKENI. J lost 1 base, V lost 8 bases, and 4 bases had no gene match. The CDR3 consists of 14 residues. The CDR3 loop is CASERDRGNTEAFF. The CDR3 bases are TGTGCCAGCGAAAGGGACAGGGGGAACACTGAAGCTTTCTTT.

The V call is TRBV7-9, the J call TRBJ2-1; 7 nucleotides line up with TRBD1. CDR1 and CDR2 (germline): SEHNR, FQNEAQ (reference sequence). Trimming at V came to 4 bases and at J to 6 bases, leaving 6 bases not matched to a gene. The CDR3 is 14 amino acids. CDR3 in DNA: TGTGCCAGCAGCTCCCCGACAGGGATCAATGAGCAGTTCTTC. Encoded protein: CASSSPTGINEQFF.

This clone was picked up one time. The rearrangement joins TRBV30 to TRBJ1-1; TRBD1 might be the D (6 bases). The V and J ends lost 3 bases and 4 bases respectively, with 24 bases between them. CDR1 and CDR2 from the germline V gene are GTSNPN and SVGIG (reference sequence). The CDR3 is made up of 17 amino acids. This CDR3 is CAWRGVGWGRGGTEAFF. CDR3 DNA: TGTGCCTGGAGGGGGGTAGGGTGGGGGCGAGGGGGCACTGAAGCTTTCTTT.

V is TRBV7-3 and J is TRBJ2-7; TRBD1 agrees at 7 bases. The CDR3 spans 15 residues. Trimming took 2 bases from V and 1 from J; bases not matched to a gene: 5. Germline V CDR1 and CDR2: SGHTA, FQGTGA. The CDR3 reads CASSLAGTASYEQYF. Written as DNA, the CDR3 is TGTGCCAGCAGCTTAGCTGGGACAGCTTCCTACGAGCAGTACTTC.

The chain has TRBV28 and TRBJ2-1; 9 bases map to TRBD2. There are 22 residues in the CDR3. Germline assignment: CDR1 MDHEN and CDR2 SYDVKM. With 3 bases clipped from V and 0 bases from J, the junction kept 21 bases outside the gene matches. The CDR3 nucleotides are TGTGCCAGCAGTTTCGCCTGGGGGAAGACTAGCGGAGCCCTCAGCTCCTACAATGAGCAGTTCTTC. The encoded protein is CASSFAWGKTSGALSSYNEQFF.

CDR3 in amino acids: CASSIAVSGNTIYF. CDR3 DNA: TGTGCCAGCAGCATCGCGGTCTCTGGAAACACCATATATTTT. The V and J genes are TRBV7-2 and TRBJ1-3; D gene uncertain. CDR3 length: 14 residues. Trimming removed 5 bases from V and 0 bases from J, with 8 bases in between. Germline V CDR1 and CDR2: SGHTA, FQGNSA. The whole variable domain, filled in from reference TRBV7-2 and TRBJ1-3, reads GAGVSQSPSNKVTEKGKDVELRCDPISGHTALYWYRQSLGQGLEFLIYFQGNSAPDKSGLPSDRFSAERTGGSVSTLTIQRTQQEDSAVYLCASSIAVSGNTIYFGEGSWLTVV.

CDR3 nucleotides: TGTGCCAGCAGTTCCTCGGGGGTGGCAGATACGCAGTATTTT. Amino acid sequence: CASSSSGVADTQYF. The V call is TRBV28, the J call TRBJ2-3; D perhaps matches TRBD2 (6 bases). This CDR3 has 14 residues. Trimming removed 4 bases at V and 4 bases at J, with 12 bases between. The germline gives CDR1 MDHEN, CDR2 SYDVKM.

On this clone itself: An end of the junction does not agree with germline; a read error may underlie this. J is TRBJ2-3 and V is TRBV7-9, with TRBD2 identical over 15 bases. This CDR3 is built from 17 residues. Germline CDR1 and CDR2: SEHNR and FQNEAQ (reference sequence). For the CDR3, the DNA is TGTTCCAGCAGCTTGGGACTAGCGGGAGGAGGAGGAGATACGCAGTATTTT. Amino acids: CSSSLGLAGGGGDTQYF.

The genes are TRBV5-1 and TRBJ1-1; TRBD1 aligns across 7 bases. The junction had 6 bases not matched to a gene; V was cut back by 1 base and J by 12 bases. The germline gives CDR1 SGHRS, CDR2 YFSETQ. CDR3 length: 12 amino acids. CDR3 sequence (DNA): TGCGCCAGCAGCTTGACAGGGGAGAAAACTTTCTTT. Encoded protein: CASSLTGEKTFF.

The chain couples TRBV30 to TRBJ1-3; possible D gene TRBD1, 5 bases. With 3 bases removed from V and 3 bases from J, the gap between germline ends came to 12 bases. This CDR3 has 14 amino acids. Germline V gives CDR1 GTSNPN, CDR2 SVGIG (reference sequence). CDR3 sequence (DNA): TGTGCCTGGAGCGGGGGGAACGGTGGAAACACCATATATTTT. Residues: CAWSGGNGGNTIYF.

CDR3 nucleotide sequence: TGCGCCAGCACTTTAGCGGGAGAATGGGACACCGGGGAGCTGTTTTTT. As protein: CASTLAGEWDTGELFF. The rearrangement uses TRBV5-1 and TRBJ2-2, with 9 bases lining up with TRBD2. The CDR3 extends over 16 amino acids. CDR1 is SGHRS and CDR2 is YFSETQ in the germline V gene. V trimming: 6 bases; J trimming: 3 bases; junction bases outside the gene matches: 9.

This clone came up a few times. The chain combines TRBV30 with TRBJ2-7; 9 nucleotides match TRBD1. Trimming at V came to 3 bases and at J to 0 bases, leaving 9 bases not matched to a gene. The CDR3 runs to 16 residues. Per the germline V gene, CDR1 is GTSNPN and CDR2 is SVGIG (reference sequence). DNA of the CDR3: TGTGCCTGGAGCGGCCTCCGGGACAGGGTCTCCTACGAGCAGTACTTC. Encoded protein: CAWSGLRDRVSYEQYF.

V gene TRBV19 combines with J gene TRBJ2-3, with 9 positions matching TRBD1. The germline V gene encodes CDR1 LNHDA and CDR2 SQIVND (reference sequence). This CDR3 is built from 15 residues. V was clipped by 9 bases and J by 3 bases; unmatched bases: 10. The CDR3 here is CASSWTGVLTDTQYF. CDR3 bases: TGTGCCAGCTCCTGGACAGGGGTATTAACAGATACGCAGTATTTT.

The chain employs TRBV28 and TRBJ2-5; D gene uncertain. This CDR3 region has 12 residues. Between the trimmed V and J ends, which lost 3 bases and 0 bases, there was a span of 2 bases. Germline CDR1 reads MDHEN; CDR2 reads SYDVKM. For the CDR3, the DNA is TGTGCCAGCAGTTTTAACCAAGAGACCCAGTACTTC. This gives the protein CASSFNQETQYF. Filled out from reference TRBV28 and TRBJ2-5, the complete variable domain reads DVKVTQSSRYLVKRTGEKVFLECVQDMDHENMFWYRQDPGLGLRLIYFSYDVKMKEKGDIPEGYSVSREKKERFSLILESASTNQTSMYLCASSFNQETQYFGPGTRLLVL.

CDR3 sequence (DNA): TGTGCCAGCAGTGATTCCCTCAGGGGGGTCCCCTACAATGAGCAGTTCTTC. It specifies CASSDSLRGVPYNEQFF. The chain is built from TRBV2 and TRBJ2-1; D may be TRBD1 (7 bases). CDR3 size: 17 residues. Germline values: CDR1 SNHLY, CDR2 FYNNEI. Deletions cut 3 bases from V and 2 bases from J, with 17 bases between.

This clone was counted only a few times. J is TRBJ2-2 and V is TRBV28; 7 nucleotides match TRBD1. Germline V gives CDR1 MDHEN, CDR2 SYDVKM. CDR3 length: 14 amino acids. With 3 bases clipped from V and 3 bases from J, the junction kept 1 base outside the gene matches. The CDR3 region is CASSFTGDTGELFF. The CDR3 DNA reads as TGTGCCAGCAGTTTTACAGGGGACACCGGGGAGCTGTTTTTT.

The genes are TRBV6-5 and TRBJ1-2, with 7 positions matching TRBD1. The germline CDR1 and CDR2 sequences are MNHEY and SVGAGI. V lost 0 bases to trimming and J lost 8 bases; unmatched junction nucleotides: 6. This CDR3 is built from 14 residues. The CDR3 is CASSYSPQGDGYTF. The CDR3 coding sequence is TGTGCCAGCAGTTACTCTCCCCAGGGGGACGGCTACACCTTC.

The V and J genes are TRBV30 and TRBJ2-2, with TRBD1 matching 10 bases. Germline lookup yields CDR1 GTSNPN and CDR2 SVGIG (reference sequence). The CDR3 sequence is 16 residues long. With V trimmed by 1 base and J by 3 bases, 5 bases remained unmatched. This CDR3 reads CAWSDGGQGYTGELFF. The CDR3 coding sequence is TGTGCCTGGAGTGACGGGGGACAGGGGTACACCGGGGAGCTGTTTTTT. Together with reference TRBV30 and TRBJ2-2, the CDR3 gives the full variable domain: SQTIHQWPATLVQPVGSPLSLECTVEGTSNPNLYWYRQAAGRGLQLLFYSVGIGQISSEVPQNLSASRPQDRQFILSSKKLLLSDSGFYLCAWSDGGQGYTGELFFGEGSRLTVL.

The V call is TRBV15, the J call TRBJ2-7, with 12 bases lining up with TRBD2. In germline, CDR1 is LNHNV, CDR2 YYDKDF (reference sequence). Trimming took 5 bases from V and 5 from J; bases not matched to a gene: 7. The CDR3 is made up of 15 amino acids. The CDR3 reads CATSESSGRADEQYF. CDR3 DNA: TGTGCCACCAGCGAATCTAGCGGGAGGGCAGACGAGCAGTACTTC.

This clone appeared a few times. The chain combines TRBV10-1 with TRBJ2-1; 9 positions match TRBD2. The CDR3 is 14 residues long. The junction had 0 bases not matched to a gene; V was cut back by 3 bases and J by 3 bases. Germline CDR1 and CDR2: WNHNN and SYGVQD (reference sequence). In DNA, the CDR3 is TGCGCCAGCAGTGAACTAGCGGGCTACAATGAGCAGTTCTTC. It yields the protein CASSELAGYNEQFF.

The CDR3 nucleotides read TGCGCCAGCAGCTTGGCCCCGGGACTAGGGGAGCAGTACTTC. Translated: CASSLAPGLGEQYF. This chain links TRBV5-1 with TRBJ2-7; 8 bases map to TRBD2. CDR1 and CDR2 from the germline V gene are SGHRS and YFSETQ. This CDR3 spans 14 amino acids. The junction had 6 bases not matched to a gene; V was cut back by 0 bases and J by 7 bases.

In its sample, this clone was seen once. CDR3 in DNA: TGTGCCAGTAGTATTGCACAGGGCGCCTTGTACGAGCAGTACTTC. Residues: CASSIAQGALYEQYF. The chain recombines TRBV19 with TRBJ2-5, with a weak D call TRBD1 (6 bases). The J call could be wrong; TRBJ2-7 is a better fit for the DNA end. Germline V lookup: CDR1 LNHDA, CDR2 SQIVND (reference sequence). The CDR3 consists of 15 residues.